These 14 T cell receptor beta chains were sequenced from one sample in a study of OX40 agonist ivuxolimab in advanced cancers. Profiled with immunoSEQ multiplex PCR; TCRdb holds only in-frame clones, not every one. The sample has some 80,000 clones; around 86% are singletons. The sample consisted of CD4+ or CD8+ T cells sorted from blood, taken in a trial of the OX40 agonist ivuxolimab. These receptors were collected from an adult with an advanced solid tumor such as melanoma, head and neck, liver or kidney cancer.

V usage is TRBV9 and J usage is TRBJ2-1; D possibly corresponds to TRBD1 (6 bases). Trimming removed 4 bases from V and 7 bases from J, with 18 bases in between. The CDR3 spans 15 residues. Looked up from germline, CDR1 is SGDLS and CDR2 is YYNGEE. The CDR3 nucleotides read TGTGCCAGCAGCCCCGAGGGGGTCCCCTTGAATGAGCAGTTCTTC. This sequence encodes CASSPEGVPLNEQFF. Full variable domain (missing parts from reference TRBV9 and TRBJ2-1): DSGVTQTPKHLITATGQRVTLRCSPRSGDLSVYWYQQSLDQGLQFLIQYYNGEERAKGNILERFSAQQFPDLHSELNLSSLELGDSALYFCASSPEGVPLNEQFFGPGTRLTVL.

The chain employs TRBV7-9 and TRBJ1-1; D gene uncertain. Trimming shortened V by 5 bases and J by 3 bases, and 25 bases separated the two germline ends. Germline V gives CDR1 SEHNR, CDR2 FQNEAQ (reference sequence). This CDR3 contains 18 residues. The CDR3 nucleotides read TGTGCCAGCAGCGATTCAGGCTTTTTGGTAGAACTGGACACTGAAGCTTTCTTT. It specifies CASSDSGFLVELDTEAFF.

V and J are TRBV6-6 and TRBJ2-1; 14 bases map to TRBD2. This CDR3 is built from 15 residues. The germline V gene has CDR1 MNHNY and CDR2 SVGAGI (reference sequence). The ends lost 6 bases at V and 7 bases at J; junction bases unmatched: 5. CDR3 DNA: TGTGCCAGCAGACTCGGACTAGCGGGGGGAAATGAGCAGTTCTTC. This gives the protein CASRLGLAGGNEQFF.

The V call is TRBV6-1, the J call TRBJ1-2, with D uncertain. V shed 4 bases and J shed 4 bases, with 10 bases lying between them. Germline CDR1 reads MNHNS; CDR2 reads SASEGT. This CDR3 contains 13 residues. The CDR3 loop is CASSAGLGYGYTF. Here the CDR3 DNA reads TGTGCCAGCAGTGCCGGGCTGGGCTATGGCTACACCTTC.

The rearrangement links TRBV4-1 to TRBJ2-5, with D possibly being TRBD2 (5 bases). With 0 bases removed from V and 2 bases from J, the gap between germline ends came to 7 bases. The CDR3 contains 14 residues. Germline values: CDR1 MGHRA, CDR2 YSYEKL. CDR3 in DNA: TGCGCCAGCAGCCAAGATCCGGGACAAGAGACCCAGTACTTC. The encoded protein is CASSQDPGQETQYF.

The chain uses TRBV7-8 and TRBJ1-2; tentative D call: TRBD1 (5 bases). V lost 7 bases and J 4 bases, leaving 13 bases between the germline ends. The CDR3 runs 13 residues. From germline, CDR1 is SGHVS and CDR2 FQNEAQ. Here the CDR3 reads CASTSGTPYGYTF. As DNA, the CDR3 is TGTGCCAGCACTTCCGGGACCCCCTATGGCTACACCTTC.

This clone was counted once. The chain uses TRBV18 and TRBJ1-2, with no clear D. CDR1 and CDR2 from the germline V gene are KGHSH and LQKENI. V lost 3 bases to trimming and J lost 6 bases, with 14 bases between them. The CDR3 runs 14 residues. The CDR3 reads CASSPTKGGDGYTF. Written as DNA, the CDR3 is TGTGCCAGCTCACCGACCAAGGGAGGCGATGGCTACACCTTC.

The rearrangement uses TRBV7-2 and TRBJ2-2; D unresolved. This CDR3 is built from 12 residues. Germline assignment: CDR1 SGHTA and CDR2 FQGNSA. V lost 5 bases to trimming and J lost 8 bases, with 9 bases between them. The DNA for the CDR3 is TGTGCCAGCAGCCCCCGGTGGGGGGAGCTGTTTTTT. It is translated as CASSPRWGELFF.

This chain joins TRBV18 and TRBJ2-5, with 9 bases matching TRBD1. Germline lookup yields CDR1 KGHSH and CDR2 LQKENI. The trim removed 4 bases at V and 5 bases at J, leaving 2 bases unmatched. The CDR3 has 13 amino acids. Written as DNA, the CDR3 is TGTGCCAGCTCACTCGGGACAGGGGAGACCCAGTACTTC. Translation: CASSLGTGETQYF. Supplemented by reference TRBV18 and TRBJ2-5, the full variable domain reads NAGVMQNPRHLVRRRGQEARLRCSPMKGHSHVYWYRQLPEEGLKFMVYLQKENIIDESGMPKERFSAEFPKEGPSILRIQQVVRGDSAAYFCASSLGTGETQYFGPGTRLLVL.

This clone was recorded once. This chain joins TRBV7-2 and TRBJ2-3; 8 nucleotides line up with TRBD2. CDR3 length equals 17 residues. The trim removed 3 bases at V and 8 bases at J, leaving 16 bases unmatched. Germline lookup yields CDR1 SGHTA and CDR2 FQGNSA. The CDR3 region has the DNA TGTGCCAGCAGCTTTACTAGCCGGGGGGGCCATTGGGGTACGCAGTATTTT. Translating it yields CASSFTSRGGHWGTQYF.

This rearrangement joins TRBV5-1 to TRBJ1-3, with D maybe TRBD1 (6 bases). This CDR3 comprises 15 residues. Germline CDR1 SGHRS, CDR2 YFSETQ. The ends were cut back, 4 bases at V and 0 bases at J, with 11 bases in the middle. The CDR3 nucleotides read TGCGCCAGCAGCAATAAGGACAGCTCTGGAAACACCATATATTTT. Translated: CASSNKDSSGNTIYF.

This chain uses TRBV27 with TRBJ2-5; D may be TRBD2 (6 bases). The ends were cut back, 6 bases at V and 2 bases at J, with 13 bases in the middle. Germline CDR1 reads MNHEY; CDR2 reads SMNVEV (reference sequence). This CDR3 has 14 residues. CDR3 sequence (DNA): TGTGCCAGCAGCCCTCCCGGGGGTCAAGAGACCCAGTACTTC. This gives the protein CASSPPGGQETQYF.

The chain combines TRBV5-8 with TRBJ2-2, with D perhaps TRBD2 (6 bases). V gave up 0 bases and J gave up 7 bases, with 19 bases separating them. Germline CDR1 SGHTS, CDR2 YDEGEE. The CDR3 has 17 residues. As DNA, the CDR3 is TGTGCCAGCAGCTTGGGGAGCGGCAGTTTGCGGGGCGGGGAGCTGTTTTTT. As protein: CASSLGSGSLRGGELFF.

The V gene is TRBV6-5, the J gene TRBJ1-6; D gene ambiguous. This CDR3 has 14 residues. V shed 5 bases and J shed 5 bases, with 10 bases lying between them. Germline V CDR1 and CDR2: MNHEY, SVGAGI. This CDR3 is CASSAAGDNSPLHF. As DNA, the CDR3 is TGTGCCAGCAGTGCAGCCGGAGATAATTCACCCCTCCACTTT.